This TCR beta chain was profiled in a study of radiation and T cells in renal cell carcinoma. Study summary: Nephrectomy followed 15 Gy stereotactic body radiation by 4 weeks. Study-level findings and limits: From baseline, blood top tumor clonotypes peaked at 2 weeks post-radiation.

Note on this clone: Its antigen is undetermined.

The method was immunoSEQ multiplex PCR; TCRdb's version includes in-frame clones alone and lacks a portion of them. The sample lists about 160,000 clones; 88% were seen once. Documented time point: baseline pretreatment blood. The treatment here: 15 Gy SBRT to primary tumor, nephrectomy 4 weeks later. Serial blood draws occurred at baseline and 2 and 4 weeks post-SBRT. The source was blood, collected from a patient whose treatment included radiotherapy and nephrectomy. This TCR came from a woman aged 65 to 85 with renal cell carcinoma.

The chain's CDR3 is CASTPRARSTDTQYF. The CDR3 nucleotides are TGTGCCAGCACCCCCCGGGCACGAAGCACAGATACGCAGTATTTT. The V call is TRBV9, the J call TRBJ2-3; D call uncertain. The length of the CDR3 is 15 residues. Germline loops: CDR1 SGDLS, CDR2 YYNGEE. The V end lost 6 bases, the J end lost 0 bases, and 14 bases lay between the germline ends.